Listed below are T cell receptor beta chains from one sample, sequenced in a study of siplizumab effects on memory and regulatory T cells. No antigen has been assigned to these receptors. Method: immunoSEQ multiplex PCR; TCRdb's copy keeps in-frame clones and lacks some. The sample contains thousands of clones, about 36% of which appear only once. The specimen sequenced was CFSE-low (dividing) CD8+ T cells sorted from an allogeneic mixed lymphocyte reaction. These TCRs come from a human donor in good health; the cells came from an allogeneic mixed lymphocyte reaction. Each CDR3 is given with its conserved first and last residue. A D gene is named only where the DNA matches it firmly. The size field is filled for only some rows; it gives once, few, many or a size class.

V gene: TRBV14; clone size: NA; D gene: TRBD1; J gene: TRBJ2-5; CDR3 DNA: TGTGCCAGCAGCCACCGGGGCAGGGGGCTTCAAGAGACCCAGTACTTC; CDR3 protein: CASSHRGRGLQETQYF
V gene: TRBV9; clone size: NA; D gene: NA; J gene: TRBJ2-1; CDR3 DNA: TGTGCCAGCAGCGGACGGACCGGGACACCCTCCTACAATGAGCAGTTCTTC; CDR3 protein: CASSGRTGTPSYNEQFF
V gene: TRBV27; clone size: NA; D gene: NA; J gene: TRBJ2-1; CDR3 DNA: TGTGCCAGCAGTTTTGGAAATGAGCAGTTCTTC; CDR3 protein: CASSFGNEQFF
V gene: TRBV11-3; clone size: NA; D gene: NA; J gene: TRBJ2-7; CDR3 DNA: TGTGCCAGCAGCTTAGGTCCAGGGTCCTACGAGCAGTACTTC; CDR3 protein: CASSLGPGSYEQYF
V gene: TRBV29-1; clone size: medium-sized; D gene: NA; J gene: TRBJ1-3; CDR3 DNA: TGCAGTGTAGATGTTGGAAACACCATATATTTT; CDR3 protein: CSVDVGNTIYF
V gene: TRBV10-2; clone size: medium-sized; D gene: NA; J gene: TRBJ2-7; CDR3 DNA: TGCGCCAGTGCTGACATAATCGTCTACGAGCAGTACTTC; CDR3 protein: CASADIIVYEQYF
V gene: TRBV10-3; clone size: medium-sized; D gene: TRBD1; J gene: TRBJ2-1; CDR3 DNA: TGTGCCATCAGTGAGATGAAGAGGACAGGGGCAAATGAGCAGTTCTTC; CDR3 protein: CAISEMKRTGANEQFF
V gene: TRBV30; clone size: medium-sized; D gene: NA; J gene: TRBJ2-7; CDR3 DNA: TGTGCCTGGAGTTACGGTAGCTCCTACGAGCAGTACTTC; CDR3 protein: CAWSYGSSYEQYF
V gene: TRBV19; clone size: medium-sized; D gene: NA; J gene: TRBJ2-7; CDR3 DNA: TGTGCCAGTAGTCCCGGGAGGGGGCCATACGAGCAGTACTTC; CDR3 protein: CASSPGRGPYEQYF
V gene: TRBV4-3; clone size: few; D gene: NA; J gene: TRBJ2-7; CDR3 DNA: TGCGCCAGCAGCCAAGATAATAGTAGATACGAGCAGTACTTC; CDR3 protein: CASSQDNSRYEQYF
V gene: TRBV11-2; clone size: medium-sized; D gene: NA; J gene: TRBJ2-3; CDR3 DNA: TGTGCCAGCAGCTTAGAGGCGAGGGAGATAGATACGCAGTATTTT; CDR3 protein: CASSLEAREIDTQYF
V gene: TRBV7-9; clone size: NA; D gene: TRBD2; J gene: TRBJ2-7; CDR3 DNA: TGTGCCAGCAGCTTAGTAGCGGGAGGGAATGAGCAGTACTTC; CDR3 protein: CASSLVAGGNEQYF
V gene: TRBV4-3; clone size: NA; D gene: TRBD1; J gene: TRBJ1-5; CDR3 DNA: TGCGCCAGCAGCCAAGATCTTGGCAGGGGGGGCAATCAGCCCCAGCATTTT; CDR3 protein: CASSQDLGRGGNQPQHF
V gene: TRBV7-2; clone size: NA; D gene: NA; J gene: TRBJ2-7; CDR3 DNA: TGTGCCAGCAGCCTTGGTACCCTCGAGCAGTACTTC; CDR3 protein: CASSLGTLEQYF
V gene: TRBV4-1; clone size: once; D gene: TRBD1; J gene: TRBJ1-5; CDR3 DNA: TGCGCCAGCAGCCAAGCCGGGACAGGGCATCAGCCCCAGCATTTT; CDR3 protein: CASSQAGTGHQPQHF
V gene: TRBV4-1; clone size: medium-sized; D gene: NA; J gene: TRBJ1-1; CDR3 DNA: TGCGCCAGCAGCCAAGACGTGAGAGACACTGAAGCTTTCTTT; CDR3 protein: CASSQDVRDTEAFF
V gene: TRBV19; clone size: few; D gene: NA; J gene: TRBJ2-1; CDR3 DNA: TGTGCCAGTAGTATTCAGGGTTACAATGAGCAGTTCTTC; CDR3 protein: CASSIQGYNEQFF
V gene: TRBV5-1; clone size: NA; D gene: TRBD1; J gene: TRBJ2-7; CDR3 DNA: TGCGCCAGCAGTCTAGGGACAGGGTTGTACGAGCAGTACTTC; CDR3 protein: CASSLGTGLYEQYF
V gene: TRBV4-2; clone size: NA; D gene: TRBD1; J gene: TRBJ2-5; CDR3 DNA: TGTGCCAGCAGCGGGACAGGGGGCGCAGAGACCCAGTACTTC; CDR3 protein: CASSGTGGAETQYF
V gene: TRBV9; clone size: NA; D gene: TRBD1; J gene: TRBJ2-7; CDR3 DNA: TGTGCCAGCAGTATGGGACAGGGGGCCTACGAGCAGTACTTC; CDR3 protein: CASSMGQGAYEQYF
V gene: TRBV23-1; clone size: large; D gene: TRBD2; J gene: TRBJ2-7; CDR3 DNA: TGCGCCAGCAGTCCTGCAGCGGGAAGCTACGAGCAGTACTTC; CDR3 protein: CASSPAAGSYEQYF
V gene: TRBV9; clone size: NA; D gene: TRBD2; J gene: TRBJ2-1; CDR3 DNA: TGTGCCAGCAGCGTAGACGCGGGAGGATACAATGAGCAGTTCTTC; CDR3 protein: CASSVDAGGYNEQFF
V gene: TRBV7-9; clone size: medium-sized; D gene: NA; J gene: TRBJ2-7; CDR3 DNA: TGTGCCAGCAGCTCCATCCCAGGGTGGTACGAGCAGTACTTC; CDR3 protein: CASSSIPGWYEQYF
V gene: TRBV29-1; clone size: medium-sized; D gene: NA; J gene: TRBJ1-2; CDR3 DNA: TGCAGCGTGTGGACGGATGGCTACACCTTC; CDR3 protein: CSVWTDGYTF
V gene: TRBV5-1; clone size: NA; D gene: TRBD1; J gene: TRBJ1-5; CDR3 DNA: TGTGCCAGCAGCTTGGGACAGGGCGATCAGCCCCAGCATTTT; CDR3 protein: CASSLGQGDQPQHF
V gene: TRBV4-1; clone size: few; D gene: NA; J gene: TRBJ2-1; CDR3 DNA: TGCGCCAGCAGCCAAGACTATAGGGTTCAGTTCTTC; CDR3 protein: CASSQDYRVQFF
V gene: TRBV7-9; clone size: NA; D gene: NA; J gene: TRBJ2-1; CDR3 DNA: TGTGCCAGCAGCGACCTAGCAGGGTCAGGGGAGCAGTTCTTC; CDR3 protein: CASSDLAGSGEQFF
V gene: TRBV7-8; clone size: NA; D gene: NA; J gene: TRBJ1-5; CDR3 DNA: TGTGCCAGCAGCTTAGGGTTTCGCAATCAGCCCCAGCATTTT; CDR3 protein: CASSLGFRNQPQHF
V gene: TRBV15; clone size: few; D gene: NA; J gene: TRBJ2-1; CDR3 DNA: TGTGCCACCAGCAGAGATCGCCTAAGGCCTGAGCAGTTCTTC; CDR3 protein: CATSRDRLRPEQFF
V gene: TRBV7-9; clone size: NA; D gene: NA; J gene: TRBJ2-7; CDR3 DNA: TGTGCCAGCAGTTCCTCCCGGACAGACTACGAGCAGTACTTC; CDR3 protein: CASSSSRTDYEQYF
V gene: TRBV15; clone size: few; D gene: NA; J gene: TRBJ2-1; CDR3 DNA: TGTGCCACCAGCAGAGGGATTGGCAATGAGCAGTTCTTC; CDR3 protein: CATSRGIGNEQFF
V gene: TRBV7-2; clone size: NA; D gene: NA; J gene: TRBJ2-1; CDR3 DNA: TGTGCCAGCAGCTTAGGCTTTTACAATGAGCAGTTCTTC; CDR3 protein: CASSLGFYNEQFF
V gene: TRBV7-6; clone size: few; D gene: NA; J gene: TRBJ1-5; CDR3 DNA: TGTGCCAGCAGCTTAAATCCCCAGGGGTATAGCAATCAGCCCCAGCATTTT; CDR3 protein: CASSLNPQGYSNQPQHF
V gene: TRBV19; clone size: NA; D gene: NA; J gene: TRBJ1-5; CDR3 DNA: TGTGCCAGTAGTATAGGGGCTCCCGGCTGGGGTCAGCCCCAGCATTTT; CDR3 protein: CASSIGAPGWGQPQHF
V gene: TRBV27; clone size: NA; D gene: NA; J gene: TRBJ1-5; CDR3 DNA: TGTGCCAGCAGCGCCCAGGGGAATAGCAATCAGCCCCAGCATTTT; CDR3 protein: CASSAQGNSNQPQHF
V gene: TRBV4-2; clone size: medium-sized; D gene: TRBD1; J gene: TRBJ1-5; CDR3 DNA: TGTGCCAGCAGCCAAGATTTGAGACAGGGGGCGCGGATCGGCAATCAGCCCCAGCATTTT; CDR3 protein: CASSQDLRQGARIGNQPQHF
V gene: TRBV9; clone size: NA; D gene: TRBD2; J gene: TRBJ2-1; CDR3 DNA: TGTGCCAGCAGCGTAGCAGCGGGAGGTCCCTACAATGAGCAGTTCTTC; CDR3 protein: CASSVAAGGPYNEQFF